The 26 T cell receptor beta chains reported below all come from one sample, sequenced in a study of T cells after yellow fever vaccination. MiXCR, run by TCRdb on the 5' RACE reads, gives a single entry per CDR3 protein. The sample carries roughly 310,000 distinct CDR3 sequences, about 3.5% recorded once. Sequencing used PBMCs, obtained on the day of the yellow fever booster vaccination. These receptors were collected from a man younger than 35 who received the YFV17D yellow fever vaccine.

The chain uses TRBV7-2 and TRBJ2-7, with TRBD1 matching over 9 bases. Trimming removed 1 base from V and 7 bases from J; junction bases left unmatched: 8. Germline V lookup: CDR1 SGHTA, CDR2 FQGNSA. The CDR3 has 15 amino acids. CDR3 sequence reads: CASSLVAGQGWEQYF. CDR3 DNA sequence: TGTGCCAGCAGCTTAGTTGCGGGACAGGGATGGGAGCAGTACTTC.

CDR3 DNA: TGCAGTGCTAGACAACCCCCCACCCAGTACTTC. Residues: CSARQPPTQYF. J is TRBJ2-5 and V is TRBV20-1; the D is unclear. The CDR3 sequence is 11 residues long. CDR1 is DFQATT, CDR2 SNEGSKA, per germline (reference sequence). Trimming pared 2 bases from V and 8 bases from J, leaving 9 bases between.

In this sample, this clonotype turned up many times. The chain couples TRBV7-7 to TRBJ2-7; TRBD2 agrees at 9 bases. The CDR3 contains 15 residues. The germline V gene has CDR1 SSHAT and CDR2 FNYEAQ (reference sequence). CDR3 sequence: CASSDKRGASYEQYV. DNA for the CDR3: TGTGCTAGCAGCGATAAGCGGGGGGCCAGCTACGAGCAGTACGTC.

The gene calls are TRBV15 and TRBJ1-5, with D perhaps matching TRBD1 (5 bases). Per germline, CDR1 LNHNV and CDR2 YYDKDF (reference sequence). CDR3 length equals 20 residues. Trimming removed 0 bases from V and 2 bases from J, with 23 bases in between. The CDR3 coding sequence is TGTGCCACCAGCAGAGACTACCAGGGAGATGGCATAGAGGGCAATCAGCCCCAGCATTTT. Translated, it gives CATSRDYQGDGIEGNQPQHF. The full variable domain, with the rest looked up from reference TRBV15 and TRBJ1-5, is DAMVIQNPRYQVTQFGKPVTLSCSQTLNHNVMYWYQQKSSQAPKLLFHYYDKDFNNEADTPDNFQSRRPNTSFCFLDIRSPGLGDTAMYLCATSRDYQGDGIEGNQPQHFGDGTRLSIL.

This clonotype was observed a few times. The V gene is TRBV5-4, the J gene TRBJ2-2; 8 positions match TRBD1. Germline lookup yields CDR1 SGHNT and CDR2 YYREEE (reference sequence). There are 15 residues in the CDR3. V lost 9 bases to trimming and J lost 2 bases; unmatched junction nucleotides: 9. The DNA of the CDR3 is TGTGCCACCGGGCGTGGACAGGGTAACACCGGGGAGCTGTTTTTT. Its protein product is CATGRGQGNTGELFF. Drawing the rest from reference TRBV5-4 and TRBJ2-2, the complete variable domain is ETGVTQSPTHLIKTRGQQVTLRCSSQSGHNTVSWYQQALGQGPQFIFQYYREEENGRGNFPPRFSGLQFPNYSSELNVNALELDDSALYLCATGRGQGNTGELFFGEGSRLTVL.

The chain joins TRBV12-3 or TRBV12-4 to TRBJ2-3; D unclear. CDR3 length equals 17 residues. Trimming took off 0 bases at V and 2 bases at J, with 15 bases between the two ends. The CDR3 nucleotides are TGTGCCAGCAGTTTAGCGCCTGTCCGACTGTTCACAGATACGCAGTATTTT. Protein sequence: CASSLAPVRLFTDTQYF.

The sample holds many counts of this clonotype. The chain uses TRBV28 and TRBJ2-4; D uncertain. Trimming pared 5 bases from V and 6 bases from J, leaving 14 bases between. CDR1 is MDHEN and CDR2 is SYDVKM in the germline V gene. The CDR3 contains 14 residues. The CDR3 bases are TGTGCCAGCAGTCGGACGATGCCCGGAAACATTCAGTACTTC. Its translation: CASSRTMPGNIQYF. Complete variable domain (other parts from reference TRBV28 and TRBJ2-4): DVKVTQSSRYLVKRTGEKVFLECVQDMDHENMFWYRQDPGLGLRLIYFSYDVKMKEKGDIPEGYSVSREKKERFSLILESASTNQTSMYLCASSRTMPGNIQYFGAGTRLSVL.

In its sample, this clonotype was seen many times. The chain carries TRBV5-5 and TRBJ1-1; 12 bases fit TRBD1. Trimming removed 3 bases from V and 11 bases from J; junction bases left unmatched: 17. Germline V lookup: CDR1 SGHKS, CDR2 YYEKEE (reference sequence). The CDR3 sequence is 17 residues long. CDR3 DNA: TGTGCCAGCAGCTCGGGACAGGGGGCTTTTAAGGTTGGCCGCGCTTTCTTT. This codes for CASSSGQGAFKVGRAFF.

This clonotype has only a few counts. The V gene is TRBV20-1, the J gene TRBJ2-1; 8 bases map to TRBD2. V trimming: 0 bases; J trimming: 6 bases; junction bases outside the gene matches: 13. The CDR3 is 17 amino acids. The germline V gene encodes CDR1 DFQATT and CDR2 SNEGSKA (reference sequence). This CDR3 reads CSARDRLAGGQGNEQFF. The CDR3 DNA reads as TGCAGTGCTAGAGATCGTCTCGCGGGGGGCCAAGGCAATGAGCAGTTCTTC.

This clonotype was seen only a few times. The chain links TRBV6-6 to TRBJ2-5, with a tentative D call TRBD2 (5 bases). V lost 2 bases to trimming and J lost 5 bases, with 12 bases between them. The CDR3 consists of 14 residues. Per germline, CDR1 MNHNY and CDR2 SVGAGI (reference sequence). The CDR3 bases are TGTGCCAGCAGTTACGCGGGCCGAACGGAGACCCAGTACTTC. It codes for CASSYAGRTETQYF.

The sample holds a few counts of this clonotype. The genes are TRBV7-2 and TRBJ2-5, with TRBD1 identical over 7 bases. Germline V lookup: CDR1 SGHTA, CDR2 FQGNSA. The V and J ends lost 8 bases and 4 bases, in that order; junction bases with no gene match: 10. The CDR3 consists of 14 residues. DNA for the CDR3: TGTGCCAGCCGGAAGGGGGCTTCGGGAGAGACCCAGTACTTC. Its protein product is CASRKGASGETQYF. The variable domain in full, completed from reference TRBV7-2 and TRBJ2-5, reads GAGVSQSPSNKVTEKGKDVELRCDPISGHTALYWYRQSLGQGLEFLIYFQGNSAPDKSGLPSDRFSAERTGGSVSTLTIQRTQQEDSAVYLCASRKGASGETQYFGPGTRLLVL.

V gene TRBV3-1 combines with J gene TRBJ1-1; TRBD1 aligns across 7 bases. The CDR3 has 14 residues. The V gene's germline CDR1 is LGHDT and CDR2 YNNKEL (reference sequence). After removal of 6 bases from V and 1 base from J, the junction contained 5 bases not matched to a gene. The CDR3 reads CASRLGQANTEAFF. The CDR3 nucleotides read TGTGCCAGCAGGCTCGGACAGGCGAACACTGAAGCTTTCTTT.

This clonotype showed up many times. The DNA for the CDR3 is TGCAGTGCTAGGGGGATCGCGGTAGCGGGGGGACAGAGCTCCTACAATGAGCAGTTCTTC. Translated: CSARGIAVAGGQSSYNEQFF. The chain employs TRBV20-1 and TRBJ2-1, with TRBD2 matching 10 bases. The ends lost 3 bases at V and 0 bases at J; junction bases unmatched: 17. CDR3 length: 20 residues. Per the germline V gene, CDR1 is DFQATT and CDR2 is SNEGSKA (reference sequence).

This clonotype was recorded at least ten times. The chain uses TRBV7-2 and TRBJ2-2; 11 positions match TRBD2. Germline V gene sequence: CDR1 SGHTA, CDR2 FQGNSA. Germline trimming cut 3 bases from V and 6 bases from J; bases unmatched to any gene: 6. The CDR3 is 16 residues long. The CDR3 bases are TGTGCCAGCAGCTTTAGCGGGGGGGCGGTCCCCGGGGAGCTGTTTTTT. It codes for CASSFSGGAVPGELFF.

The rearrangement joins TRBV4-3 to TRBJ2-3; no reliable D call. V was cut by 0 bases and J by 1 base, with 5 bases left in between. CDR3 length equals 14 residues. Germline V lookup: CDR1 LGHNA, CDR2 YSLEER. CDR3 nucleotide sequence: TGCGCCAGCAGCCAAGAATGGGGCACAGATACGCAGTATTTT. It encodes CASSQEWGTDTQYF.

This clonotype turned up a few times. The rearrangement links TRBV9 to TRBJ2-1, with TRBD2 identical over 14 bases. V was pared by 4 bases and J by 0 bases, with 12 bases of the junction left unmatched. This CDR3 is 20 amino acids long. Germline V CDR1 and CDR2: SGDLS, YYNGEE. Written as DNA, the CDR3 is TGTGCCAGCAGCCTCCGTCGGACTAGCGGGGGGACTAGCTCCTACAATGAGCAGTTCTTC. Its translation is CASSLRRTSGGTSSYNEQFF.

Ten or more counts support this clonotype. This chain links TRBV5-1 with TRBJ1-2; D uncertain. The V end was cut by 4 bases, the J end by 7 bases, with 14 bases between. This CDR3 has 13 residues. The germline V gene encodes CDR1 SGHRS and CDR2 YFSETQ. The CDR3 DNA sequence: TGCGCCAGCAGCGCGAACCCGATGGCTGGCTACACCTTC. Translated: CASSANPMAGYTF.

This clonotype has more than one count but fewer than ten. The chain links TRBV6-5 to TRBJ1-1; tentatively, D is TRBD1 (6 bases). The CDR3 has 16 residues. Germline V gene sequence: CDR1 MNHEY, CDR2 SVGAGI. V was clipped by 5 bases and J by 1 base, with 17 bases between them. The CDR3 coding sequence is TGTGCCAGCAGTCCCTCCCGACAGGTTCAGAACACTGAAGCTTTCTTT. It translates to CASSPSRQVQNTEAFF.

This clonotype was seen repeatedly, ten times or more. This rearrangement joins TRBV29-1 to TRBJ1-2; 7 nucleotides match TRBD1. The V gene's germline CDR1 is SQVTM and CDR2 ANQGSEA. The length of the CDR3 is 14 residues. V gave up 5 bases and J gave up 1 base; unmatched junction bases: 7. The CDR3 nucleotides are TGCAGCGTTTTTGTTGGACAGGTTAACTATGGCTACACCTTC. It codes for CSVFVGQVNYGYTF.

This clonotype turned up a few times. The J gene is TRBJ2-2, the V gene TRBV20-1; D remains ambiguous. The ends were cut back, 1 base at V and 0 bases at J, with 6 bases in the middle. Germline V gene data show CDR1 as DFQATT and CDR2 as SNEGSKA (reference sequence). The CDR3 consists of 14 residues. The CDR3 region has the DNA TGCAGTGCTAGAGTTGCAACGAACACCGGGGAGCTGTTTTTT. This sequence encodes CSARVATNTGELFF.

This clonotype appeared many times. V usage is TRBV6-5 and J usage is TRBJ2-1, with TRBD1 identical over 7 bases. Looked up from germline, CDR1 is MNHEY and CDR2 is SVGAGI. The J segment lost 10 bases and the V segment lost 6 bases, leaving 21 bases of the junction unmatched. This CDR3 is built from 17 residues. The CDR3 sequence: CASSQGQWLGGRWEQFF. The CDR3 coding sequence is TGTGCCAGCAGCCAGGGACAGTGGTTAGGGGGAAGATGGGAGCAGTTCTTC.

The table lists this clonotype with many counts. The chain is built from TRBV30 and TRBJ2-1; no clear D gene. The CDR3 contains 11 residues. Germline assignment: CDR1 GTSNPN and CDR2 SVGIG (reference sequence). Trimming took off 2 bases at V and 2 bases at J, with 1 base between the two ends. This chain's CDR3 is CAWSTYNEQFF. As DNA, the CDR3 is TGTGCCTGGAGTACCTACAATGAGCAGTTCTTC.

The chain uses TRBV5-1 and TRBJ1-1, with 9 bases lining up with TRBD1. Germline V gene sequence: CDR1 SGHRS, CDR2 YFSETQ. The CDR3 is 15 residues long. Losses at the gene ends were 2 bases for V and 0 bases for J; bases not matched to a gene: 2. The CDR3 DNA is TGCGCCAGCAGCTTACAGGGGGCGCTGAACACTGAAGCTTTCTTT. Its translation is CASSLQGALNTEAFF.

There are many counts of this clonotype. The chain uses TRBV7-3 and TRBJ2-6; possibly TRBD1 or TRBD2 for D (5 bases each). CDR1 SGHTA and CDR2 FQGTGA come from the germline V gene. The V end lost 5 bases, the J end lost 7 bases, and 15 bases lay between the germline ends. This CDR3 is 15 amino acids long. CDR3 bases: TGTGCCAGCAGCCACGGGACGCCCCGAGCCAACGTCCTGACTTTC. It codes for CASSHGTPRANVLTF.

This clonotype was counted many times. J is TRBJ2-5 and V is TRBV20-1, with a tentative D call TRBD2 (5 bases). Trimming removed 5 bases at V and 10 bases at J, with 20 bases between. CDR1 is DFQATT and CDR2 is SNEGSKA in the germline V gene (reference sequence). The CDR3 has 13 residues. The DNA of the CDR3 is TGCAGTGCTTTCGCCGGCCCCACCGGGGACCAGTACTTC. It translates to CSAFAGPTGDQYF.

This clonotype was detected only a few times. This chain connects TRBV7-9 to TRBJ1-5; tentatively, D is TRBD1 (5 bases). V gave up 5 bases and J gave up 8 bases, with 13 bases separating them. CDR3 length equals 13 residues. Germline V CDR1 and CDR2: SEHNR, FQNEAQ (reference sequence). As DNA, the CDR3 is TGTGCCAGCAGCCAGGGACCCTTGGAGCCCCAGCATTTT. Amino acids: CASSQGPLEPQHF.